The TCR beta chain described here comes from a study of blood T cell repertoires in COVID-19. Original processing notes: Reference gene primer amplification yielded estimated nucleated cell counts. Method: immunoSEQ multiplex PCR; TCRdb's copy keeps in-frame clones and lacks some. The V and J calls and clone size were taken over from that table, and D and trimming were inferred from the DNA. The profile shows 130,000 to 150,000 clones, 85% to 90% of them singletons. The length of the CDR3 is 14 residues. After removal of 6 bases from V and 4 bases from J, the junction contained 6 bases not matched to a gene. CDR1 is LGHDT, CDR2 YNNKEL, per germline (reference sequence).

This chain links TRBV3-1 (or the pseudogene TRBV3-2) with TRBJ1-3, with TRBD1 matching 7 bases. The specimen sequenced was peripheral blood. The source is a man in his forties or fifties who had recovered from COVID-19. The chain's CDR3 is CASRRQGWGNTIYF. CDR3 coding DNA: TGTGCCAGCAGACGACAGGGATGGGGAAACACCATATATTTT.